This T cell receptor (beta chain) was sequenced during a study of cytomegalovirus exposure and HLA in healthy donors (dated by TCRdb to about 2017). For the study in its entirety: An earlier analysis of approximately 590 of the donors reported 250 to 350 Gb of sequence data and 120 million or so unique TCR beta sequences from some 180 million T cells. Using immunosequencing, the study profiled T cell repertoires from around 680 subjects and related those repertoires to cytomegalovirus serostatus. Five DR-DQ haplotypes were treated as single units for association and clustering because of strong linkage in the cohort. Genome-wide SNP genotypes for about 65% of the 666 donors were used in a later genetic analysis, which treated that subset as a discovery cohort. All discovery cohort repertoires had been generated on a single sequencing platform. Across approximately 420 genotyped donors of the cohort, an average of roughly 200,000 unique TCR beta nucleotide sequences per donor were sequenced, and 15% to 20% of those sequences were non-productive. Rather than using new phenotypic data, the later analysis identified candidate immune exposures from TCR beta sequences and from how often those sequences occurred across donors. Besides the first cohort of under 700 subjects, a separate validation cohort made up of 120 or so different subjects was used. Approximately 310 gigabases of sequencing data and 75 million to 85 million unique TCR sequences made up an early release that covered over 550 HLA-typed donors. Of the 350 to 450 genotyped donors, about 80% fell in the genetic ancestry cluster associated with self-reported Caucasian donors. The study aimed to test whether signatures of past pathogen exposure could be identified by cataloging public T cell receptors. An earlier analysis of 500 to 650 of the donors applied high-throughput TCR beta sequencing to assess whether each TCR beta V gene segment acted as functional or pseudogenic. A later analysis re-analyzed previously published TCR beta repertoires from 666 donors and added high-resolution HLA genotyping to study TCR occurrence patterns. Both class I and class II loci were covered by HLA typing, at four-digit resolution. Donor age, sex, ethnicity and CMV serostatus were collected together with the repertoire data. Typing coverage differed by locus: A, B, C, DRB1 and DQB1 were typed in roughly 620-630 donors, DQA1 in 522, DPA1 in around 610, and DPB1 in 400 to 480. To predict cytomegalovirus infection status, the study brought together high-throughput TCR immunosequencing, statistical association of individual TCRs with disease status, and machine learning. General study outcomes and caveats: This cohort had only TCR beta chains sequenced, and the lack of alpha or paired-chain data limited which features could be detected. Specific HLA alleles were associated with over 15,000 TCR beta sequences at a false discovery rate of 0.05 in a later analysis. V-gene and J-gene trimming of TCR beta chains was associated with a missense DCLRE1C variant in a later genetic analysis, and the association was replicated in an independent cohort. Some IMGT-functional V segments, including TRBV6-2 and TRBV6-3, could not be distinguished by the 87-base-pair reads and were therefore excluded. According to the authors, the approach could potentially be generalized to other disease states and immunological phenotypes. The presence/absence analyses assumed that sequencing depth was roughly uniform across donors, and that assumption may not be true. Linkage disequilibrium might explain the correlated functional status among segregating V segments, but an unknown experimental factor could not be ruled out. A later analysis found that most CMV-associated TCR beta chains appeared HLA-restricted, with HLA associations seemingly driven largely by CMV exposure. In a later genetic analysis, fewer N-insertions in productive TCRs were reported among donors in an Asian-associated ancestry cluster than the roughly 710-donor mean. In a later analysis, TCR association rates were found to vary across HLA loci, with the most associated TCRs seen for DRB1 alleles and the fewest for HLA-C alleles. A later analysis reported that several top co-occurrence clusters appeared linked to parvovirus B19, influenza, CMV and Epstein-Barr virus. Immune exposure information for the cohort was limited to CMV serostatus. The classifier was reported to diagnose cytomegalovirus status with high specificity and sensitivity in both the original and validation cohorts. A total of 164 TCR beta chains were listed by the study as associated with cytomegalovirus. When HLA alleles, especially DR and DQ, strongly co-occurred, attributing TCR associations to individual alleles was difficult. Because HLA typing was missing for some donors at each locus, association tests included only the typed subset. In an earlier analysis of some 540 of the donors, most TCR beta V segments appeared in productive rearrangements about 90% or about 30% of the time, broadly matching IMGT annotations. A later analysis found that HLA-associated TCR beta chains were more clonally expanded and had lower generation probabilities than equally common non-associated chains. A cluster of highly shared sequence variants was judged likely to represent a technical artifact of the sequencing pipeline. Most TCR sequences were observed very rarely across donors, whereas some public TCRs were present in many individuals. A further reported finding was that TCR beta sequences accurately predicted the HLA-A and HLA-B alleles for most subjects in the first cohort. A few of the identified cytomegalovirus-associated TCR beta chains were confirmed in vitro to be specific for cytomegalovirus antigens. Seventeen rarely observed V segments, including chromosome 9 orphons, were excluded from the earlier analysis of approximately 600 of the donors because counts were too low.

The cohort comprised around 690 healthy bone marrow donors. All cohort members were sampled while nominally healthy, although unrecorded immune exposures were likely present. The donor was CMV seropositive and was included in the group of 250 to 350 seropositive cohort members. A peripheral blood sample was provided by each donor, and peripheral blood mononuclear cells were used for TCR beta sequencing. Genomic DNA extraction from the blood cell samples was performed with the Qiagen DNeasy Blood Extraction Kit. Ends trimmed: V by 2 bases, J by 6 bases; bases unmatched to a gene: 9. The CDR1 and CDR2 encoded by the germline V gene are SGHRS and YFSETQ. Spanning cysteine to phenylalanine, the CDR3 consists of 16 amino acids. Only CDR3 DNA is held: 48 bases, read in frame from base 1. The protocol used for the library was the immunoSEQ multiplex PCR assay. The multiplex PCR relied on a mix of 60 forward primers for TCR Vbeta segments and 13 reverse primers for TCR Jbeta segments. Amplification of the CDR3 region of rearranged TCR beta genes was performed with a multiplex PCR assay on genomic DNA. The Illumina HiSeq System was used to sequence the amplified TCR beta libraries as 87-base-pair reads. Regarding the original processing steps: Across the 500 to 850 repertoires, a later analysis counted 60 million to 90 million unique TCR beta chains, approximately 12 million of which were shared by at least two donors. A nearest-neighbor algorithm error-corrected the raw reads and collapsed the reads into unique sequences, merging closely related sequences to remove PCR and sequencing errors. Alignment of CDR3 sequences to IMGT reference sequences was used to assign V, D and J gene segments. For a sequence to be retained, a match of at least six nucleotides to both a V gene segment and a J gene segment was required. Rearrangements were classified as productive when the CDR3 lacked stop codons and remained in frame with V and J, and all other rearrangements were classified as non-productive. Following IMGT convention, CDR3 was defined as the stretch from the second conserved V-encoded cysteine to the conserved J-encoded phenylalanine. The earlier analysis of about 590 of the donors excluded sequences that lacked an unambiguous match to a single V gene segment. In an earlier analysis of several hundred of the donors, V segments were called functional above 56.7% productive rearrangements and were called segregating when the between-donor standard deviation exceeded 5%. To diagnose cytomegalovirus status from the catalog of TCR beta chain sequences, a statistical classification framework was built. In a later analysis, V and J genes were assigned by comparing TCR nucleotide sequences against IMGT/GENE-DB human TR gene sequences. Using the TCRdist pipeline, a later analysis assigned CDR3 sequences along with most-parsimonious VDJ recombination scenarios. In a later analysis, every TCR beta chain was defined by the combination of its CDR3 amino acid sequence and its V-gene family, and reads without a unique V-gene family were dropped. In a later analysis, a few hundred highly shared, low-generation-probability nucleotide sequences were removed to address suspected cross-contamination and a sequencing artifact. For each public chain, a later analysis derived a clonal expansion index from normalized ranks of inferred template counts within each repertoire. In a later analysis, generation probabilities were computed using a VDJ recombination model fitted to out-of-frame rearrangements, and the results were checked against IGoR. In a later analysis, hypergeometric tests were used to score TCR-TCR, TCR-HLA and TCR-CMV co-occurrence, with a repertoire-size bias correction applied to TCR pairs. False discovery rates were estimated in a later analysis by permuting HLA or CMV assignments 20 times. In a later analysis, co-occurring TCRs were grouped using DBSCAN, and TCRdist sequence similarity was added for clustering within HLA-allele-positive subsets. Repertoires with fewer than 30,000 or more than 120,000 public chains were left out of co-occurrence clustering, as were several repertoires with anomalous nucleotide sharing. TCRdb re-hosts the immuneACCESS table, in-frame sequences only. Its copies lack some clones; in the studies checked, an unresolved V gene accounts for under half of them, and the cause for the rest is not known. The V and J calls and clone size come from that table; D and trimming were worked out from the DNA. Recorded for this sample are some 200,000 clones; roughly 70% of them occurred a single time. The top ten constitute about 3% of the sample.

Concerning this clone itself: No cognate antigen has been identified for it. Per-base qualities were not stored, and no clone one base away is much larger.

This clonotype was sampled from a man in his forties in good health and CMV-seropositive. The V and J segments used are TRBV5-1 and TRBJ2-7, and TRBD1 aligns with 12 junction nucleotides. The sequencing input was PBMCs. The CDR3 has the sequence CASSFNPGQGALEQYF. The sequence in DNA is TGCGCCAGCAGCTTCAACCCGGGACAGGGGGCCCTCGAGCAGTACTTC.